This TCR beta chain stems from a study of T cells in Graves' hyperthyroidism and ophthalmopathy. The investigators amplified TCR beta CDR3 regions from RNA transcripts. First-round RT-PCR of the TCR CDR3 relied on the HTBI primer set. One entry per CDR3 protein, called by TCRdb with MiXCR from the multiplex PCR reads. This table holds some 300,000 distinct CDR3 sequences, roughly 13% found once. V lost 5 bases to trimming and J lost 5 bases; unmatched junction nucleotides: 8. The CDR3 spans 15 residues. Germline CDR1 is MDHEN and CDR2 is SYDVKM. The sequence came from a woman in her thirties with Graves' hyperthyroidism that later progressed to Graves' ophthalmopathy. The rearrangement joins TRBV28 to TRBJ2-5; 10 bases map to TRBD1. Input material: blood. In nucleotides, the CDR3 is TGTGCCAGCAGTGTCCGACAGGGGGCGCGTGAGACCCAGTACTTC. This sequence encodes CASSVRQGARETQYF.